This T cell receptor (beta chain) was recorded in a study of cytomegalovirus exposure and HLA in healthy donors. PCR used 60 Vbeta primers and 13 Jbeta primers. Produced via immunoSEQ multiplex PCR; TCRdb's table is partial and in-frame only. The top ten hold less than 2.5% of the sample, which has 100,000 to 140,000 clones, more than 70% seen once. Sequenced input: PBMCs. This TCR derives from a man aged 18 to 30 in good health and CMV-seronegative.

The CDR3 loop reads CATSRDVQYEQYF. The CDR3 bases are TGTGCCACCAGCAGAGATGTGCAGTACGAGCAGTACTTC. The chain has TRBV15 and TRBJ2-7; D unclear. Trimming stripped 0 bases from V and 4 bases from J, with 7 bases between. CDR3 size: 13 residues. Germline assignment: CDR1 LNHNV and CDR2 YYDKDF (reference sequence).